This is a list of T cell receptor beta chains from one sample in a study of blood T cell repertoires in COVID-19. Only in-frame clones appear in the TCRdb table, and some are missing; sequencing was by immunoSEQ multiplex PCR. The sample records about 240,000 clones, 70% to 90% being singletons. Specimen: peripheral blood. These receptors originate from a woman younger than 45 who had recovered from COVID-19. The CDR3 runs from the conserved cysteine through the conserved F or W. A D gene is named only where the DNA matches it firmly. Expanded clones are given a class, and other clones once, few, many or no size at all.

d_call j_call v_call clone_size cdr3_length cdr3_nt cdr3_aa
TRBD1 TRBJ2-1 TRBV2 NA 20 TGTGCCAGCAGTGAAGCGATGGGACAGGGCTTTCCGGCCACGTCCGCGAGGCGGTTCTTC CASSEAMGQGFPATSARRFF
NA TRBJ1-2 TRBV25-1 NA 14 TGTGCCAGCAGTGAATACCGGGACATCTATGGCTACACCTTC CASSEYRDIYGYTF
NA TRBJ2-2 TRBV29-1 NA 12 TGCAGCGTTGAAGGGGAGGCCGGGGAGCTGTTTTTT CSVEGEAGELFF
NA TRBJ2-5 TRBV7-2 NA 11 TGTGCCAGCAGCCCCCGGGAGACCCAGTACTTC CASSPRETQYF
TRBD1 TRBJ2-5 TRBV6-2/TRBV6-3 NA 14 TGTGCCAGCAGTTACAGGGACAGACAAGAGACCCAGTACTTC CASSYRDRQETQYF
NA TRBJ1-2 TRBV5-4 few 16 TGTGCCAGCAGCTCGCGGACAGTCTCGCGTAACTATGGCTACACCTTC CASSSRTVSRNYGYTF
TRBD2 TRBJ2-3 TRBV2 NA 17 TGTGCCAGCAGTGATCCCAGCGGGGGGGTGGTTGGAGATACGCAGTATTTT CASSDPSGGVVGDTQYF
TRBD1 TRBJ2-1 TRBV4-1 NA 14 TGCGCCAGCAGGAGGGACAGGGGGTACAATGAGCAGTTCTTC CASRRDRGYNEQFF
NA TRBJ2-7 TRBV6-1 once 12 TGTGCCAGCAGTGATCCTCCGGGTGAGCAGTACTTC CASSDPPGEQYF
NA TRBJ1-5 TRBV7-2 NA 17 TGTGCCAGCAGCTTAGATTCCGGGGAGGGTGGCAATCAGCCCCAGCATTTT CASSLDSGEGGNQPQHF
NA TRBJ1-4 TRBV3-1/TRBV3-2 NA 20 TGTGCCAGCAGCCAAGATCAAATGGGTAGAGGAGGACTGCTAAATGAAAAACTGTTTTTT CASSQDQMGRGGLLNEKLFF
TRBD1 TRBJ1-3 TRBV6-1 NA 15 TGTGCCAGCAGTGATCAGGACAGGGTCGGAAACACCATATATTTT CASSDQDRVGNTIYF
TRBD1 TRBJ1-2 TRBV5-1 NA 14 TGCGCCAGCAGCTTGGGACAGGGAAGCTATGGCTACACCTTC CASSLGQGSYGYTF
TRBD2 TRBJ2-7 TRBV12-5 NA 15 TGTGCTAGTGGTTTGGTTACGGGGGGGCTCTACGAGCAGTACTTC CASGLVTGGLYEQYF
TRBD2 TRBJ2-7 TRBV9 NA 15 TGTGCCAGCAGCTCCCCCGGGGGAGGGTACCACGAGCAGTACTTC CASSSPGGGYHEQYF
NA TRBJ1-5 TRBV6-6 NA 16 TGTGCCAGCAGTTACTCGGGGGGAGGCGGCAATCAGCCCCAGCATTTT CASSYSGGGGNQPQHF
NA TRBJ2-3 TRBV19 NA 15 TGTGCCAGTAGTGTATCAGGGGCTGAGGCAGATACGCAGTATTTT CASSVSGAEADTQYF
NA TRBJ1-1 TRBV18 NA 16 TGTGCCAGCTCACCGGCCAGATTGTCCATGAACACTGAAGCTTTCTTT CASSPARLSMNTEAFF
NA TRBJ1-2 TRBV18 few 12 TGTGCCAGCTCACCGATGAAGGGGCCCGCCACCTTC CASSPMKGPATF
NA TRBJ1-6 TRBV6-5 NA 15 TGTGCCAGCAGTTACCGGGGGGCGGAAAATTCACCCCTCCACTTT CASSYRGAENSPLHF
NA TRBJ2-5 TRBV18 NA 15 TGTGCCAGCTCACCGATGACAGGGACTCAAGAGACCCAGTACTTC CASSPMTGTQETQYF
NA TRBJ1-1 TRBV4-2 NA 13 TGTGCCAGCAGCCAAGGTGGGCGGGGTGAAGCTTTCTTT CASSQGGRGEAFF
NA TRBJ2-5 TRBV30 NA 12 TGTGCCTGGAGCGGGGGTCAAGAGACCCAGTACTTC CAWSGGQETQYF
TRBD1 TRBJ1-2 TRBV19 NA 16 TGTGCCAGTAGTGCCTGGAAAGGGACAGGGGCGGTAGGCTACACCTTC CASSAWKGTGAVGYTF
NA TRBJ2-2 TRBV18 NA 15 TGTGCCAGCTCACCAGGAGTACCCAACACCGGGGAGCTGTTTTTT CASSPGVPNTGELFF
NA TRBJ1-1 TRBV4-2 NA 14 TGTGCCAGCAGCCAAGATACAGGGAACACTGAAGCTTTCTTT CASSQDTGNTEAFF
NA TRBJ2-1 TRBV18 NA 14 TGTGCCAGCTCATTTCTGAGCTCCTACAATGAGCAGTTCTTC CASSFLSSYNEQFF
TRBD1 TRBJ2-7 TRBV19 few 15 TGTGCCAGTAGTATAGATTGGACAGGGACCTACGAGCAGTACTTC CASSIDWTGTYEQYF
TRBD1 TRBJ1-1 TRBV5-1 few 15 TGCGCCAGCAGCTTCGGGGGACAGGGGTACACTGAAGCTTTCTTT CASSFGGQGYTEAFF
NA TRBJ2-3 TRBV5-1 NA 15 TGCGCCAGCAGCTTGGGGGCGGGGATCACAGATACGCAGTATTTT CASSLGAGITDTQYF
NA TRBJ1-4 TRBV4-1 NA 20 TGCGCCAGCAGCCAGGGGCTGGGGCGGTGGGGAAATGCAACTAATGAAAAACTGTTTTTT CASSQGLGRWGNATNEKLFF
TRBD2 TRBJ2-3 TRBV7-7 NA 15 TGTGCCAGCAGCCGGACTAGCGGGTTCACAGATACGCAGTATTTT CASSRTSGFTDTQYF
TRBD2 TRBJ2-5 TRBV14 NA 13 TGTGCCAGCAGCCTGACTAGCCGTGAGACCCAGTACTTC CASSLTSRETQYF
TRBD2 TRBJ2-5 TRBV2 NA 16 TGTGCCAGCAGCGAAGGGCTAGCGGGGGGTAAAGAGACCCAGTACTTC CASSEGLAGGKETQYF
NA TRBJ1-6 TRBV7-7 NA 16 TGTGCCAGCAGCCCAAATAGGGGTAACTATAATTCACCCCTCCACTTT CASSPNRGNYNSPLHF
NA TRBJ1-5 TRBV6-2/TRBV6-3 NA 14 TGTGCCAGCAGGTACAGAGATAGCAATCAGCCCCAGCATTTT CASRYRDSNQPQHF
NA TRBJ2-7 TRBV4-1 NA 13 TGCGCCAGCAGCCAAGATAACCTGGCCGAGCAGTACTTC CASSQDNLAEQYF
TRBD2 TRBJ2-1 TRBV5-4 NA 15 TGTGCCAGCAGCTTGGCTAGCGGGGGATACAATGAGCAGTTCTTC CASSLASGGYNEQFF
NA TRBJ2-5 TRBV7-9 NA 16 TGTGCCAGCAGCCCACCCCAGGGGAGCCAGGAGGAGACCCAGTACTTC CASSPPQGSQEETQYF
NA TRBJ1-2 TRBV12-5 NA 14 TGTGCTAGTGCCCCGCGGGAGGGCCACTATGGCTACACCTTC CASAPREGHYGYTF
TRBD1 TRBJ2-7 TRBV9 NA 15 TGTGCCAGCAGCCCCGGAAAGACAGGGGACCACGAGCAGTACTTC CASSPGKTGDHEQYF
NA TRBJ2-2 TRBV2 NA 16 TGTGCCAGCAGCGGACAGTCAATTCGTAGGTCCGGGGAGCTGTTTTTT CASSGQSIRRSGELFF
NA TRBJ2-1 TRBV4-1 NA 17 TGCGCCAGCAGCCACGTTCCGCAGGGAGGCTCCTACAATGAGCAGTTCTTC CASSHVPQGGSYNEQFF
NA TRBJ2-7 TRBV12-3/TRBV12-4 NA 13 TGTGCCAGCAGTTTATACAGCTCCTACGAGCAGTACTTC CASSLYSSYEQYF
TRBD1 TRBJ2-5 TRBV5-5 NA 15 TGTGCCAGCAGCGCACCAGACAGGGGTTTGGAGACCCAGTACTTC CASSAPDRGLETQYF
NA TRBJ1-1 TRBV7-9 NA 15 TGTGCCAGCAGCTTATACAGGGAAGGGAACACTGAAGCTTTCTTT CASSLYREGNTEAFF
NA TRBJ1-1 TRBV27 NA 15 TGTGCCAGCGGATTTAACCCCTCTCGGGGAACTGAAGCTTTCTTT CASGFNPSRGTEAFF
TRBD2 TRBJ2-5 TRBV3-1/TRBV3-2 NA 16 TGTGCCAGCAGCCAAGGACTAGCGGGGGGCATAGAGACCCAGTACTTC CASSQGLAGGIETQYF
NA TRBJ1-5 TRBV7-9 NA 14 TGTGCCAGCAGCGTGGACAGTGACAATCAGCCCCAGCATTTT CASSVDSDNQPQHF
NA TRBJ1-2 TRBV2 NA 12 TGTGCCAGCAGAACAGGGAACTATGGCTACACCTTC CASRTGNYGYTF
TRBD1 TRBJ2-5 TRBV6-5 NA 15 TGTGCCAGCAGTTACTCGGGACAGGGGGGAGAGACCCAGTACTTC CASSYSGQGGETQYF
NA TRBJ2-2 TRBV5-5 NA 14 TGTGCCAGCAGCGTGGATACGAACACCGGGGAGCTGTTTTTT CASSVDTNTGELFF
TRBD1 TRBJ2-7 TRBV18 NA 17 TGTGCCAGCTCACCACAGCCCAGGGGGCTGTCCACCTACGAGCAGTACTTC CASSPQPRGLSTYEQYF